This paragraph covers one T cell receptor beta chain sequence. V dropped 5 bases and J dropped 6 bases, with 5 bases sitting between them. The CDR3 loop spans 11 amino acids. The germline gives CDR1 KGHDR, CDR2 SFDVKD. The data stem from a study of Ad26.COV2.S vaccination and SARS-CoV-2 variants. The treatment was: roughly 19 received Ad26.COV2.S at low or high dose, single or two shots; about 5 received placebo; per-sample allocation not given. Collection of the samples took place on day 63 after the first injection of vaccine or placebo. This table comes from immunoSEQ multiplex PCR, and its TCRdb copy is limited to in-frame clones, with some not included. The sample lists more than 300,000 clones, approximately 86% seen once, with 1.9% in the top ten.

The specimen comprised peripheral blood, sampled in a trial of Ad26.COV2.S vaccine versus placebo. This chain connects TRBV24-1 to TRBJ2-3; D not certain. The TCR originated in a person aged 18-65 years who received the Ad26.COV2.S COVID-19 vaccine or a placebo. The CDR3 spells CATSAEDTQYF. CDR3 DNA: TGTGCCACCAGTGCGGAGGATACGCAGTATTTT.